What follows is one T cell receptor (beta chain) and its context. Its antigen is as yet unknown. The data stem from a study of cytomegalovirus exposure and HLA in healthy donors. Study-wide findings and caveats: Under in vitro conditions, a few CMV-associated chains were confirmed as specific for CMV antigens.

Clones were sequenced by immunoSEQ multiplex PCR, and TCRdb holds only the in-frame ones, with some missing. This table holds 180,000 or so clones, around nine tenths found once. This TCR derives from a man younger than 35 in good health and CMV-seropositive. Specimen: PBMCs.

The CDR3 spells CSVFGTGGQNEQFF. The CDR3 bases are TGCAGCGTTTTCGGGACAGGGGGTCAAAATGAGCAGTTCTTC. The chain is built from TRBV29-1 and TRBJ2-1; 11 bases agree with TRBD1. This CDR3 is built from 14 residues. The trim removed 5 bases at V and 7 bases at J, leaving 7 bases unmatched. Germline lookup yields CDR1 SQVTM and CDR2 ANQGSEA.